Given below is one T cell receptor (beta chain) in context. The antigen remains undetermined. The sample is drawn from a study of vaccination effects on CD4 cells after COVID-19. V lost 5 bases to trimming and J lost 0 bases, with 12 bases between them. The CDR3 has 15 residues. Germline assignment: CDR1 KGHDR and CDR2 SFDVKD. Isolating CD4+ T cells followed approximately 10 days of culture. All participants had two doses of either the BNT162b2 or mRNA-1273 vaccine. Points from the study as a whole: Clones that were induced by infection or by vaccine showed marked contraction late after vaccination.

Repertoires were generated with immunoSEQ multiplex PCR, while TCRdb's copy carries only in-frame clones and drops some. The sample yields 50,000 to 60,000 clones, around four fifths seen once. The TCR was taken from a human donor who received a COVID-19 vaccine. J is TRBJ2-5 and V is TRBV24-1; possibly TRBD1 for D (5 bases). This sample comprised CD4+ T cells from PBMCs cultured without peptide, obtained after COVID-19 vaccination. The CDR3 is CATSAGLGYQETQYF. In nucleotides, the CDR3 is TGTGCCACCAGTGCAGGGCTCGGGTACCAAGAGACCCAGTACTTC.